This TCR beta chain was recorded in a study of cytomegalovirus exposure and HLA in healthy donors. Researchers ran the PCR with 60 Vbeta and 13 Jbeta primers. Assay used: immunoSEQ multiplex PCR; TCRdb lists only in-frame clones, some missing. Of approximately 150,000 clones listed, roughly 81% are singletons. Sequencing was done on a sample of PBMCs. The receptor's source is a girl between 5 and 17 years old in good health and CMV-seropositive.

As DNA, the CDR3 is TGTGCCAGTAGCCCGGACACTTCCACTGAAGCTTTCTTT. Its translation is CASSPDTSTEAFF. The rearrangement joins TRBV19 to TRBJ1-1, with D possibly TRBD1 on 5 matching bases. Per germline, CDR1 LNHDA and CDR2 SQIVND (reference sequence). The CDR3 covers 13 residues. Trimming pared 6 bases from V and 4 bases from J, leaving 12 bases between. The full variable domain, in which reference TRBV19 and TRBJ1-1 provide the parts outside the CDR3, is DGGITQSPKYLFRKEGQNVTLSCEQNLNHDAMYWYRQDPGQGLRLIYYSQIVNDFQKGDIAEGYSVSREKKESFPLTVTSAQKNPTAFYLCASSPDTSTEAFFGQGTRLTVV.